This passage covers 5 T cell receptor beta chains from one sample sequenced in a study of identical twins. TCRdb used MiXCR to reprocess the 5' RACE reads, holding one entry per CDR3 protein. The sample has 280,000 or so distinct CDR3 sequences, about 8.3% seen once. Separately, the same data were catalogued under a study of yellow fever vaccine responses in identical twins.

The material sequenced was memory (CD45RO+) T cells sorted from blood. The receptors shown here come from a woman aged 18-35 years in good health.

The V gene is TRBV20-1, the J gene TRBJ2-7, with 7 bases identical to TRBD2. Germline V gene lookup returns CDR1 DFQATT and CDR2 SNEGSKA (reference sequence). Germline trimming cut 4 bases from V and 6 bases from J; bases unmatched to any gene: 9. The CDR3 runs to 13 residues. The CDR3 spells CSANPGTISEQYV. CDR3 nucleotide sequence: TGCAGTGCTAACCCAGGGACTATCTCCGAGCAGTACGTC.

This clonotype was picked up a small number of times. This sequence joins TRBV2 and TRBJ2-1; 10 bases match TRBD1. The germline V gene encodes CDR1 SNHLY and CDR2 FYNNEI. There are 17 residues in the CDR3. The V segment lost 8 bases and the J segment 1 base; nucleotides outside the gene matches: 11. The CDR3 sequence: CASRDRGATLSYNEQFF. The CDR3 DNA follows: TGTGCCAGCCGGGACAGGGGAGCGACCCTTTCCTACAATGAGCAGTTCTTC.

This clonotype appeared many times. The J gene is TRBJ1-5, the V gene TRBV10-3; TRBD1 aligns across 8 bases. J was trimmed by 7 bases and V by 6 bases; bases with no gene match: 2. From germline, CDR1 is ENHRY and CDR2 SYGVKD. The CDR3 has 12 amino acids. The CDR3 nucleotides are TGTGCCATCAGCGGACAGGGCCAGCCCCAGCATTTT. Translating gives CAISGQGQPQHF.

This chain uses TRBV7-9 with TRBJ2-5; TRBD2 agrees at 10 bases. Germline assignment: CDR1 SEHNR and CDR2 FQNEAQ (reference sequence). The V gene end was trimmed by 1 base and the J gene end by 4 bases; junction bases not matched to a gene: 6. This CDR3 region has 16 residues. The CDR3 here is CASSLGSGGVSETQYF. CDR3 nucleotides: TGTGCCAGCAGCTTAGGAAGCGGGGGGGTGTCAGAGACCCAGTACTTC.

In its sample, this clonotype was seen many times. V and J are TRBV3-1 and TRBJ1-3, with a weak D call TRBD1 (6 bases). Germline V gene data show CDR1 as LGHDT and CDR2 as YNNKEL (reference sequence). CDR3 length equals 14 residues. V was pared by 4 bases and J by 4 bases, with 11 bases between. The CDR3 coding sequence is TGTGCCAGCAGCCCTCGAGACAGGGGAAACACCATATATTTT. Amino acid sequence: CASSPRDRGNTIYF.